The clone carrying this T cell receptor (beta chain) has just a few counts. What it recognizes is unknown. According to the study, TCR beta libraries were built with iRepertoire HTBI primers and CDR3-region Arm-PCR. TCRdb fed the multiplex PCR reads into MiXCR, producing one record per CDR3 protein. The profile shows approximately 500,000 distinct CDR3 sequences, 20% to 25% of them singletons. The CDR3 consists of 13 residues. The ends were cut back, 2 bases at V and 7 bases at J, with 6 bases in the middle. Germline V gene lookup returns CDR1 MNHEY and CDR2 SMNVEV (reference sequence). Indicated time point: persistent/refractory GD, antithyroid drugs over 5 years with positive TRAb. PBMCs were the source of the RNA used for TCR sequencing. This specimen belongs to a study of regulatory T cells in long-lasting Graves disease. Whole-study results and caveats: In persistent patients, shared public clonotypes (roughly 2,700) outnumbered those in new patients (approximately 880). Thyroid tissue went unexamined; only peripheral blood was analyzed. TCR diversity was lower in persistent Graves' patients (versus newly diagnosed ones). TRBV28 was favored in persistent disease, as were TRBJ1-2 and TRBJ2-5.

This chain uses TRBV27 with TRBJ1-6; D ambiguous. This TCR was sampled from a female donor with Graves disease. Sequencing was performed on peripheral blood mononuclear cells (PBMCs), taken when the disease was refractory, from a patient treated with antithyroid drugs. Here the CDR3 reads CASSLEENSPLHF. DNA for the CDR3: TGTGCCAGCAGTTTAGAGGAGAATTCACCCCTCCACTTT.